Listed here is a single T cell receptor beta chain. No antigen is known for it. As for treatment: oral pan-JAK inhibitor, 5-10 mg twice daily. The researchers isolated CD4+ and CD8+ T cells from PBMCs by sorting. Once RNA had been extracted, it was reverse transcribed into cDNA to act as the sequencing template. Using immunoSEQ multiplex PCR, the repertoire was profiled, and TCRdb retains in-frame clones only, with some absent. The table lists 100,000 or so clones, 55% to 75% of them singletons. The data originate from a study of CD8+ T cells in alopecia areata. Germline V gene sequence: CDR1 MNHEY, CDR2 SVGAGI. Trimming left V 1 base short and J 3 bases short, with 9 bases between. The CDR3 consists of 15 residues. Study observations and caveats: While tofacitinib was given, many expanded lesional clones persisted in scalp and blood.

The sequencing here drew on CD8+ T cells sorted from blood, taken between weeks 55 and 65, from a patient treated with tofacitinib. The chain uses TRBV6-5 and TRBJ2-2; TRBD2 is a possible D gene (6 bases). This TCR came from a human donor with alopecia areata. This CDR3 is CASSYFWGDTGELFF. The CDR3 DNA reads as TGTGCCAGCAGTTACTTCTGGGGGGACACCGGGGAGCTGTTTTTT.